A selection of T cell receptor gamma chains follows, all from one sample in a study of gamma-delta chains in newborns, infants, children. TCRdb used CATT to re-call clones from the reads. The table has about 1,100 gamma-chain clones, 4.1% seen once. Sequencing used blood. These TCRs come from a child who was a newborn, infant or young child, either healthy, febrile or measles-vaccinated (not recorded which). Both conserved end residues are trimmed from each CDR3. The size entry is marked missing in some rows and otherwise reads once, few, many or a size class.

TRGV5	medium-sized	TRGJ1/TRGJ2	ATWAAAYYKKL
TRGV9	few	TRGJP	ALWETRVGLGKKIKV
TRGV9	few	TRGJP	ALWEVLGELGKKIKV
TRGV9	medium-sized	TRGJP	ALWEVHAELGKKIKV
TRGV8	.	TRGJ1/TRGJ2	ATWDIGL
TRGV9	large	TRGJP	ALWELQELGKKIKV
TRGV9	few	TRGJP	ALWEQGELGKKIKV
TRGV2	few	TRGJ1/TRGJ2	ATWDGYYKKL
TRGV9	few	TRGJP	ALWVLVEELGKKIKV
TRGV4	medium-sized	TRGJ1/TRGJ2	ATWDGRDYYKKL
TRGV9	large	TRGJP	ALWGASEMGKKIKV
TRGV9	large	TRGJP	ALWEVEELGKKIKV
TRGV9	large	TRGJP	ALWEVRELGKKIKV
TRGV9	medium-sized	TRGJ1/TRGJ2	ALWEVYYKKL
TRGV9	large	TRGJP	ALWEVGELGKKIKV
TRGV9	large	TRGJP	ALWETRQELGKKIKV
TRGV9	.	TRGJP	ALWEATQELGKKIKV
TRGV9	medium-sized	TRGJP	ALWELELGKKIKV
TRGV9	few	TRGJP	ALWEVEEPKKVGKKIKV
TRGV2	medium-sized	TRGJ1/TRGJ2	ATWDPPRDYYKKL
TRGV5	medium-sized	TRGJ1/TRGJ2	ATWTLYYKKL
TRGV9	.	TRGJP	ALWEVKQELGKKIKV
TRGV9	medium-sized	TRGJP	ALWESIQELGKKIKV
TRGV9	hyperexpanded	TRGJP	ALWEQELGKKIKV
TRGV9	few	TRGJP	ALWEPRGELGKKIKV
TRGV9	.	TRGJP	ALWEGEQELGKKIKV
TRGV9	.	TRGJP	ALWDSQELGKKIKV
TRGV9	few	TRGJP	ALWEASQELGKKIKV
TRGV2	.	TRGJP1	ATWDGTGWFKI
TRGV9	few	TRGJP	ALWETELGKKIKV
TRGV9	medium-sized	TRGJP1	ALWEPLGTGWFKI
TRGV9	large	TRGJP	ALWESLELGKKIKV
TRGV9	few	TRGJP	ALWEVELGKKIKV
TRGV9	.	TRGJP	ALWEANQELGKKIKV
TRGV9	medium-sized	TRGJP	ALWEVELGKKIKV
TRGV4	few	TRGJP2	ATWGVRTDWIKT
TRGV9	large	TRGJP	ALWELPLGKKIKV
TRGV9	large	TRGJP	ALWEVSWELGKKIKV
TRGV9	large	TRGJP	ALWEVQLGKKIKV
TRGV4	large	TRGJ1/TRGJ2	ATNYYKKL
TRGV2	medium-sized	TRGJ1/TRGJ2	ATWDIDKKL
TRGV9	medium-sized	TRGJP	ALWEVQLSELGKKIKV
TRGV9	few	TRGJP	ALWEARSAELGKKIRV
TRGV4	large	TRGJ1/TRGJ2	ATWDGRCEKL
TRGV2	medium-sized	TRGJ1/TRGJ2	ATWDDPIRYKKL